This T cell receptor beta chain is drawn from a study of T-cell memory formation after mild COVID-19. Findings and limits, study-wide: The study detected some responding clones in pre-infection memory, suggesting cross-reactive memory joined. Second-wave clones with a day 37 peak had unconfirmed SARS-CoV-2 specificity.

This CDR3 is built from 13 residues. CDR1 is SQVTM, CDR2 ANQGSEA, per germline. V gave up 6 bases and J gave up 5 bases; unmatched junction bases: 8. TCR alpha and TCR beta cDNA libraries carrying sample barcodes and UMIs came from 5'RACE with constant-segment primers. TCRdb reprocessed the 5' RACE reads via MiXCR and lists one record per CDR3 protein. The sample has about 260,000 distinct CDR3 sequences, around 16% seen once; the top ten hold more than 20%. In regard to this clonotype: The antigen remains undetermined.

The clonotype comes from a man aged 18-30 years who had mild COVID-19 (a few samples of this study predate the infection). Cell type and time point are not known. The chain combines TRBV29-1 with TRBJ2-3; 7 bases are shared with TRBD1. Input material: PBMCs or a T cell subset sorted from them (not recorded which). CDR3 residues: CSVMRGRGDTQYF. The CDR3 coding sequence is TGCAGCGTGATGAGGGGGCGCGGAGATACGCAGTATTTT.